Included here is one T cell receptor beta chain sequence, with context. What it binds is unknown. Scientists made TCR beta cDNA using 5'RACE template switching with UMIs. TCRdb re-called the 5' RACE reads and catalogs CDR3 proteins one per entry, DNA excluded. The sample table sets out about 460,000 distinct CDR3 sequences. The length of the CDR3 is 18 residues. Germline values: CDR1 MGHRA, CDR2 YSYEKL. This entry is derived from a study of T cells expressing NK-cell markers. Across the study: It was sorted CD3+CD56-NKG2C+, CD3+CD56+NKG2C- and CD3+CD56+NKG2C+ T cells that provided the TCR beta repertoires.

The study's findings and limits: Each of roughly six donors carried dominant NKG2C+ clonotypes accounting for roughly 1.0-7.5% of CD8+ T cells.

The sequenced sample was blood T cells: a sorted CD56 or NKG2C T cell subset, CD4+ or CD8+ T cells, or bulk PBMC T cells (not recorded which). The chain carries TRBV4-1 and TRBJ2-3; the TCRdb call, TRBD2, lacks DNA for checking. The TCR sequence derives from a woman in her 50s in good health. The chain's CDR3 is CASSRTPAASGRTDTQYF.